The entry that follows covers one TCR beta chain sequence. Its antigen remains unknown. A split of CD4+ cells into CD45RA+ naive and CD45RA-negative memory subsets was performed. Per the germline V gene, CDR1 is SGDLS and CDR2 is YYNGEE. Trimming pared 4 bases from V and 5 bases from J, leaving 9 bases between. This CDR3 is 13 amino acids long. The record originates from a study of shared clonotypes between healthy human individuals. Whole-study context: Each donor's CD4 naive and CD4 memory cells filled three plates apiece, CD8 naive two, and CD8 memory one. Overall study findings and caveats: Naive CD4 clonotypes overlapped across a few donors at roughly 5%.

Only in-frame clones appear in the TCRdb table, and some are missing; sequencing was by immunoSEQ multiplex PCR. The sample consists of 2 million to 2.5 million clones, 85% to 95% of them appearing once. The sample taken for sequencing was naive CD4+ T cells from PBMCs. Noted subset: CD45RA+ positively selected. The V call is TRBV9, the J call TRBJ2-2; possibly TRBD1 or TRBD2 for D (6 bases each). The receptor comes from a man between 18 and 29 years old in good health. Some clones in this sample may be carry-over from other donors' samples. As DNA, the CDR3 is TGTGCCAGCAGCCTAGGGGGGACCGGGGAGCTGTTTTTT. Translation: CASSLGGTGELFF. Together with reference TRBV9 and TRBJ2-2, the CDR3 gives the full variable domain: DSGVTQTPKHLITATGQRVTLRCSPRSGDLSVYWYQQSLDQGLQFLIQYYNGEERAKGNILERFSAQQFPDLHSELNLSSLELGDSALYFCASSLGGTGELFFGEGSRLTVL.